This T cell receptor beta chain is from a study of blood T cell repertoires in COVID-19. About the research overall: Specimens from acute and convalescent COVID-19 originated in the United States, Italy and Spain. Sources were T cells, B-cell-depleted T cells, or PBMCs; the material itself was cDNA or gDNA.

Sequencing used immunoSEQ multiplex PCR; TCRdb keeps in-frame clones, though not all of them. The sample holds approximately 270,000 clones; 88% are singletons and the top ten take approximately 1.3%. Germline lookup yields CDR1 SGHVS and CDR2 FQNEAQ. J was trimmed by 2 bases and V by 5 bases; bases with no gene match: 6. CDR3 size: 16 residues. Sequencing was performed on peripheral blood. The sequence came from an elderly man with acute or convalescent COVID-19. This chain uses TRBV7-8 with TRBJ1-5; 10 positions match TRBD1. The CDR3 sequence is CASSPAGTGGNQPQHF. The CDR3 nucleotides read TGTGCCAGCAGCCCCGCCGGGACAGGGGGCAATCAGCCCCAGCATTTT.